The clone carrying this T cell receptor beta chain was counted between two and nine times. What it binds is unknown. The germline CDR1 and CDR2 sequences are SGHTA and FQGNSA. CDR3 length equals 10 residues. Trimming removed 8 bases from V and 5 bases from J, with 6 bases in between. Produced via immunoSEQ multiplex PCR; TCRdb's table is partial and in-frame only. Among around 100,000 clones listed, less than 95% were seen once. This sample is part of a study of OX40 agonist ivuxolimab in advanced cancers. General study findings and limits: The authors did not determine the antigen specificity of the expanded peripheral T cells.

This specimen was CD4+ or CD8+ T cells sorted from blood, taken in a trial of the OX40 agonist ivuxolimab. This chain joins TRBV7-2 and TRBJ2-5; no clear D gene. This receptor was identified in an adult with an advanced solid tumor such as melanoma, head and neck, liver or kidney cancer. The CDR3 DNA follows: TGTGCCAGCGGTCGGGAGACCCAGTACTTC. Protein product: CASGRETQYF.